Following are 12 T cell receptor beta chains from one sample sequenced in a study. TCRdb passed the reads through MiXCR, listing each CDR3 protein once. The sample carries about 15,000 distinct CDR3 sequences, about 35% recorded once. Sequencing was done on a sample of blood. These TCRs come from a human donor.

J is TRBJ2-6 and V is TRBV5-1; D remains ambiguous. The V end lost 1 base, the J end lost 0 bases, and 14 bases lay between the germline ends. The CDR3 spans 18 residues. Germline CDR1 reads SGHRS; CDR2 reads YFSETQ. The CDR3 region is CASSLSPGLCSGANVLTF. In DNA form, the CDR3 reads TGCGCCAGCAGCTTGTCTCCCGGGCTGTGCTCTGGGGCCAACGTCCTGACTTTC.

With regard to this clonotype: This may be a read error, as it is one base from a much larger clone. The chain uses TRBV4-2 and TRBJ2-6, with D perhaps matching TRBD1 (5 bases). Germline V gene data show CDR1 as LGHNA and CDR2 as YNFKEQ. The ends were cut back, 0 bases at V and 4 bases at J, with 13 bases in the middle. The CDR3 sequence is 17 residues long. In DNA form, the CDR3 reads TGTGCCAGCAGCCAAGAACTGGGGCCCGGGGGGGCCAACGTCCTGACTTTC. It codes for CASSQELGPGGANVLTF.

The V and J genes are TRBV20-1 and TRBJ2-7, with D possibly being TRBD1 (7 bases). V was trimmed by 2 bases and J by 3 bases, leaving 11 bases between them. The V gene's germline CDR1 is DFQATT and CDR2 SNEGSKA (reference sequence). The CDR3 extends over 13 amino acids. For the CDR3, the DNA is TGCAGTGCTAGATCAGGGGGGTTCTACGAGCAGTACTTC. It codes for CSARSGGFYEQYF.

This clonotype was counted many times. The chain has TRBV4-3 and TRBJ2-2, with D possibly TRBD2 on 6 matching bases. V lost 4 bases, J lost 1 base, and 13 bases lay in between. The CDR3 runs 16 residues. Germline CDR1 and CDR2: LGHNA and YSLEER. CDR3 residues: CASSRRRTMNTGELFF. DNA for the CDR3: TGCGCCAGCAGCCGACGAAGGACTATGAACACCGGGGAGCTGTTTTTT.

The table lists this clonotype with many counts. The chain combines TRBV4-3 with TRBJ1-6; the D is unclear. CDR1 LGHNA and CDR2 YSLEER come from the germline V gene. The CDR3 is 17 amino acids. V was trimmed by 0 bases and J by 6 bases, leaving 15 bases between them. CDR3 in DNA: TGCGCCAGCAGCCAAGAGCAGACGCCCGGGTTTAATTCACCCCTCCACTTT. Translated: CASSQEQTPGFNSPLHF.

The CDR3 nucleotides read TGTGCCAGCACCCTTTTGGCGGGGAACTATGGCTACACCTTC. Its protein is CASTLLAGNYGYTF. The V and J genes are TRBV28 and TRBJ1-2; the D is unclear. The CDR3 covers 14 residues. Germline CDR1 and CDR2: MDHEN and SYDVKM. Trimming pared 7 bases from V and 2 bases from J, leaving 14 bases between.

In this sample, this clonotype turned up many times. The chain uses TRBV5-1 and TRBJ1-1; TRBD1 might be the D (6 bases). The CDR3 is 14 amino acids. In germline, CDR1 is SGHRS, CDR2 YFSETQ. Trimming took 4 bases from V and 1 from J, leaving 11 bases between them. The CDR3 DNA reads as TGCGCCAGCAGCCCTGGACAGACGAACACTGAAGCTTTCTTT. Translation: CASSPGQTNTEAFF.

This chain connects TRBV30 to TRBJ2-1, with 14 bases lining up with TRBD2. The CDR3 spans 16 residues. In germline, CDR1 is GTSNPN, CDR2 SVGIG (reference sequence). V lost 5 bases to trimming and J lost 0 bases; unmatched junction nucleotides: 3. The CDR3 DNA reads as TGTGCCTGGGTGGGGACTAGCGGGAGCTCCTACAATGAGCAGTTCTTC. Its translation: CAWVGTSGSSYNEQFF.

The chain employs TRBV20-1 and TRBJ2-5, with 12 bases fitting TRBD1. V shed 0 bases, J shed 5 bases, and the junction held 4 bases outside the gene matches. Germline CDR1 reads DFQATT; CDR2 reads SNEGSKA (reference sequence). CDR3 length equals 15 residues. The CDR3 DNA reads as TGCAGTGCTAGAGAAGGGACAGGGGGCTGGGAGACCCAGTACTTC. This translates into CSAREGTGGWETQYF.

Sample share makes this clonotype medium-sized. The chain is built from TRBV4-3 and TRBJ2-7, with D perhaps assigned TRBD1 or TRBD2 (5 bases each). The CDR3 extends over 17 amino acids. Germline V CDR1 and CDR2: LGHNA, YSLEER. V lost 0 bases to trimming and J lost 7 bases, with 22 bases between them. The CDR3 DNA follows: TGCGCCAGCAGCCAAGACTTGAGGACACTGTCGTCGGGGGAGCAGTACTTC. It specifies CASSQDLRTLSSGEQYF.

As for this clonotype: Mismatch with germline at one junction end may stem from a read error. This chain connects TRBV4-3 to TRBJ2-7; D could derive from TRBD1 or TRBD2 (5 bases each). CDR3 length: 13 residues. Germline V gene lookup returns CDR1 LGHNA and CDR2 YSLEER. The CDR3 region has the DNA TGCGCCAGCAGGCAAGATTGGGGGAACGAGCAGTACTTC. Translated, it gives CASRQDWGNEQYF.

This clonotype is labeled as medium-sized. The chain carries TRBV29-1 and TRBJ2-7, with 8 positions matching TRBD2. The CDR3 runs to 15 residues. Trimming removed 5 bases from V and 4 bases from J; junction bases left unmatched: 13. CDR1 is SQVTM, CDR2 ANQGSEA, per germline. CDR3 region: CSVLIAVAGKYEQYF. The CDR3 DNA reads TGCAGCGTTTTGATAGCGGTAGCGGGAAAATACGAGCAGTACTTC.